This T cell receptor beta chain is from a study of blood T cell repertoires in COVID-19. Background on the study: From the United States, Italy and Spain came samples of acute and convalescent COVID-19.

Original methodology: Counts of nucleated cells, estimated from reference gene primer amplification, were obtained. TCRdb's copy holds only in-frame clones and misses some; the assay was immunoSEQ multiplex PCR. That table gives V, J and clone size, and the DNA gave D and trimming. The repertoire holds a few hundred thousand clones, with 85% to 90% as singletons. V lost 1 base, J lost 6 bases, and 8 bases stayed unmatched. Germline V gene data show CDR1 as MDHEN and CDR2 as SYDVKM. The CDR3 loop spans 15 amino acids. Participant-reported clinical history was the basis for cohort assignment. Cohort 3 donors were reported recovered after two negative PCRs, clearance, or symptom resolution.

This TCR came from a woman aged 18-29 years who had recovered from COVID-19. Material: PBMCs or T cells enriched from blood (not recorded which). The J gene is TRBJ2-7, the V gene TRBV28, with 8 bases identical to TRBD1. The CDR3 protein is CASSLLIDRGGEQYF. CDR3 sequence (DNA): TGTGCCAGCAGTTTATTAATTGACAGGGGCGGCGAGCAGTACTTC.